The clone carrying this T cell receptor beta chain was picked up many times. The antigen remains unidentified. CDR1 and CDR2 (germline): SGHTA, FQGNSA. The V end lost 1 base, the J end lost 4 bases, and 14 bases lay between the germline ends. The CDR3 is 15 residues long. Combining a sample-barcoded 5' primer with a J-beta primer mix, a second PCR ran for 7 to 11 cycles. TCRdb processed the 5' RACE reads anew with MiXCR; each CDR3 protein has one entry. The sample carries 900,000 to 950,000 distinct CDR3 sequences, almost 30% recorded once. The data were taken from a study of blood T cells in healthy people across ages. The study, taken as a whole, reports: Diversity was estimated from one million T cells, and these estimates were considered underestimates. Age advanced and TCR beta diversity per million T cells fell, roughly linearly.

This same sample was also taken into another study, of T cells of mothers and their children.

The J gene is TRBJ2-7, the V gene TRBV7-2; no definite D call. Specimen: blood. The TCR comes from a woman in her thirties or forties in good health. CDR3 DNA sequence: TGTGCCAGCAGCTTAGAGACATCTCGCTTATACGAGCAGTACTTC. It encodes CASSLETSRLYEQYF. The complete variable domain, with remaining parts taken from reference TRBV7-2 and TRBJ2-7, reads GAGVSQSPSNKVTEKGKDVELRCDPISGHTALYWYRQSLGQGLEFLIYFQGNSAPDKSGLPSDRFSAERTGGSVSTLTIQRTQQEDSAVYLCASSLETSRLYEQYFGPGTRLTVT.